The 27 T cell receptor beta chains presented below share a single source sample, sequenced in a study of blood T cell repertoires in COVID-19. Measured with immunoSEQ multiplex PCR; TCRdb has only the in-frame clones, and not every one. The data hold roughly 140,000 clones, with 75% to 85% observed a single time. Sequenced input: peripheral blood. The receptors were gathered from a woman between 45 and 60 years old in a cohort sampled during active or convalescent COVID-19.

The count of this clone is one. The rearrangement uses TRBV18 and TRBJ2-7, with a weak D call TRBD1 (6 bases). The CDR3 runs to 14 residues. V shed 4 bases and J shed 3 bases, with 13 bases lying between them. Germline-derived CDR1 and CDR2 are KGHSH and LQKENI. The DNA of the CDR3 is TGTGCCAGCTCACAAACCCGGGACAACTACGAGCAGTACTTC. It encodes CASSQTRDNYEQYF.

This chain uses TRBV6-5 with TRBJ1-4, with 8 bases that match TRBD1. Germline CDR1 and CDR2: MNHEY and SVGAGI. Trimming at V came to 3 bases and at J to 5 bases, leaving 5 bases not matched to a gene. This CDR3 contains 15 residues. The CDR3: CASSYRTGLNEKLFF. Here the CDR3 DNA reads TGTGCCAGCAGTTATAGGACAGGGTTAAATGAAAAACTGTTTTTT.

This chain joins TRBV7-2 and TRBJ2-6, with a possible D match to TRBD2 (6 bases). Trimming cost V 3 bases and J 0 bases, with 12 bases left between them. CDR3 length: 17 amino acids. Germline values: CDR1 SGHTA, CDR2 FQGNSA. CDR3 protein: CASSFGGAYSGANVLTF. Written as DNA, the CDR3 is TGTGCCAGCAGCTTCGGCGGGGCCTACTCTGGGGCCAACGTCCTGACTTTC.

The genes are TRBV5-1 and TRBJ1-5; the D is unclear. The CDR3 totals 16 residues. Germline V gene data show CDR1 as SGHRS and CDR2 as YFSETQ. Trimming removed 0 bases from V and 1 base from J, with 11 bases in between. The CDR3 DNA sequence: TGCGCCAGCAGCTTGGCCGGAGTAGGAAGCAATCAGCCCCAGCATTTT. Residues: CASSLAGVGSNQPQHF.

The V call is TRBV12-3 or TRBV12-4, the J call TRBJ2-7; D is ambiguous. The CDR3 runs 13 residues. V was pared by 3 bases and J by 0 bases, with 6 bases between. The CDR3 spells CASSFDNSYEQYF. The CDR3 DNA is TGTGCCAGCAGTTTCGACAACTCCTACGAGCAGTACTTC.

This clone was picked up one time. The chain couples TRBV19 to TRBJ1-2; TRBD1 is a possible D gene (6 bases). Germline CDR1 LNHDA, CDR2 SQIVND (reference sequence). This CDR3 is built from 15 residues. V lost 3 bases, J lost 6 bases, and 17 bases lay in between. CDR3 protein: CASSIRRSTGHGYTF. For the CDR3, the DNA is TGTGCCAGTAGTATTAGGAGGAGTACAGGGCATGGCTACACCTTC.

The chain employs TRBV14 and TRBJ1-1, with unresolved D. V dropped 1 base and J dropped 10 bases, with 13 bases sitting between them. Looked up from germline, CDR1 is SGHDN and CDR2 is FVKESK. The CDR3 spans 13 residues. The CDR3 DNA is TGTGCCAGCAGCCAAGGGAGGACCCGCGGAGCTTTCTTT. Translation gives CASSQGRTRGAFF.

CDR3 residues: CSAAGATEAFF. DNA for the CDR3: TGCAGTGCTGCAGGGGCCACTGAAGCTTTCTTT. The chain couples TRBV20-1 to TRBJ1-1; D perhaps matches TRBD1 (6 bases). The germline CDR1 and CDR2 sequences are DFQATT and SNEGSKA (reference sequence). V was shortened by 5 bases and J by 4 bases, with 8 bases between the two germline ends. The CDR3 extends over 11 amino acids.

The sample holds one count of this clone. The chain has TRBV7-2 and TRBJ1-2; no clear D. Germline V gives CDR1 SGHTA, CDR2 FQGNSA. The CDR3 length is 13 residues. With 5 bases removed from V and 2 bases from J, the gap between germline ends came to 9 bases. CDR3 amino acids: CASSPQRNYGYTF. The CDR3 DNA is TGTGCCAGCAGCCCTCAGCGGAACTATGGCTACACCTTC.

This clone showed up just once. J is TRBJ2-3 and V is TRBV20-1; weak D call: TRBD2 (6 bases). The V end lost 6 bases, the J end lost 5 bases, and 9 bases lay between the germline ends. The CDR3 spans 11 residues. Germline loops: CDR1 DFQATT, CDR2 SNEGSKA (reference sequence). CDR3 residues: CSAGSGDTQYF. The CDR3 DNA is TGCAGTGCAGGTAGCGGAGATACGCAGTATTTT.

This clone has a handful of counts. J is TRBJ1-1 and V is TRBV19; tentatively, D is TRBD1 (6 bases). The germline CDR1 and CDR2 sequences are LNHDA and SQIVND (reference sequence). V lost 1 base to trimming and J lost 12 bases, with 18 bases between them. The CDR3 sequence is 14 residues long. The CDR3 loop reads CASSIVQGIQSTFF. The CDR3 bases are TGTGCCAGTAGTATAGTCCAGGGGATCCAGTCGACTTTCTTT.

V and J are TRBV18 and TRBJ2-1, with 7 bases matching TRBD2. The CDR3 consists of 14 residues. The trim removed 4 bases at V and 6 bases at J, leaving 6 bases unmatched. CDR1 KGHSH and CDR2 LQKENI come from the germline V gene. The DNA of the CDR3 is TGTGCCAGCTCACGGGAGGGAACTTCCAATGAGCAGTTCTTC. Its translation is CASSREGTSNEQFF. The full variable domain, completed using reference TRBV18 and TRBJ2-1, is NAGVMQNPRHLVRRRGQEARLRCSPMKGHSHVYWYRQLPEEGLKFMVYLQKENIIDESGMPKERFSAEFPKEGPSILRIQQVVRGDSAAYFCASSREGTSNEQFFGPGTRLTVL.

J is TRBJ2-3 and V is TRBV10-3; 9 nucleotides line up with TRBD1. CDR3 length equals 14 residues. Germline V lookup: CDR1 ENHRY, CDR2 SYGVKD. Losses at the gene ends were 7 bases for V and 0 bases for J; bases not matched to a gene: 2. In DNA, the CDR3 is TGTGCCATCACCGGGACAGGGAGCACAGATACGCAGTATTTT. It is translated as CAITGTGSTDTQYF.

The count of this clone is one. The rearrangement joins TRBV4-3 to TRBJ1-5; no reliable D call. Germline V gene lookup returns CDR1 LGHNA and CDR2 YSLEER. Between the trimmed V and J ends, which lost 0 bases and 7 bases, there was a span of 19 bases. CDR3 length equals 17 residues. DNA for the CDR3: TGCGCCAGCAGCCAAGAGGTTCATAGGACGGGGAAACAGCCCCAGCATTTT. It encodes CASSQEVHRTGKQPQHF.

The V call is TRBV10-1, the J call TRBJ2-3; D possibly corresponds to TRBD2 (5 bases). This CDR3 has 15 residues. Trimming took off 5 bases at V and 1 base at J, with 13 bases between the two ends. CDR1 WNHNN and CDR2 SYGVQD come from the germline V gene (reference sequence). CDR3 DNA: TGCGCCAGCAGTTTTGGGTCCGGGGGCACAGATACGCAGTATTTT. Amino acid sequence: CASSFGSGGTDTQYF.

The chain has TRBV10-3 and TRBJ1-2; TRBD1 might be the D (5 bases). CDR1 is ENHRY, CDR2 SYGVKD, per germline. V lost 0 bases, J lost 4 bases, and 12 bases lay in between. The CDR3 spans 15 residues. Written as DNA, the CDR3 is TGTGCCATCAGTGAGTCGAGTGGGGCTCGCTATGGCTACACCTTC. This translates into CAISESSGARYGYTF.

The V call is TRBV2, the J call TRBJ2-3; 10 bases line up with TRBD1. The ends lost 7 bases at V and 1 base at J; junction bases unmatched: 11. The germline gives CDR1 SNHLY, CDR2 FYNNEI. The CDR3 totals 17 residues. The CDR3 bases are TGTGCCAGCAAGCCGGGACAGGGGCCTAATCGCACAGATACGCAGTATTTT. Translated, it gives CASKPGQGPNRTDTQYF. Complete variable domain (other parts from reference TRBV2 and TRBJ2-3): EPEVTQTPSHQVTQMGQEVILRCVPISNHLYFYWYRQILGQKVEFLVSFYNNEISEKSEIFDDQFSVERPDGSNFTLKIRSTKLEDSAMYFCASKPGQGPNRTDTQYFGPGTRLTVL.

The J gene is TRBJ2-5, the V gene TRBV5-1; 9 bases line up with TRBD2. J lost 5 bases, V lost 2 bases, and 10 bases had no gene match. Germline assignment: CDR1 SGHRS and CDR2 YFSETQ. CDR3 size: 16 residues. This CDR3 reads CASSLIALAGRETQYF. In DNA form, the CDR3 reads TGCGCCAGCAGCTTAATAGCCCTAGCGGGGAGGGAGACCCAGTACTTC.

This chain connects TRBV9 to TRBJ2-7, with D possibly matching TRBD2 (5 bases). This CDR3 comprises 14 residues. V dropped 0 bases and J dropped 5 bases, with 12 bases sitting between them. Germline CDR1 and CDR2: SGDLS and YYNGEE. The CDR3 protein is CASSVEDYADEQYF. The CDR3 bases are TGTGCCAGCAGCGTAGAAGACTACGCTGACGAGCAGTACTTC. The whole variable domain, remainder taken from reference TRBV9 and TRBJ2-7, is DSGVTQTPKHLITATGQRVTLRCSPRSGDLSVYWYQQSLDQGLQFLIQYYNGEERAKGNILERFSAQQFPDLHSELNLSSLELGDSALYFCASSVEDYADEQYFGPGTRLTVT.

The DNA for the CDR3 is TGTGCCAGTACATCCCACAAATCCGGGACAGCTCTCCCGAACACCGGGGAGCTGTTTTTT. This gives the protein CASTSHKSGTALPNTGELFF. The chain carries TRBV19 and TRBJ2-2; TRBD1 matches 7 bases. J gave up 0 bases and V 7 bases, and 20 bases lay outside the gene matches. The CDR3 runs to 20 residues. Germline CDR1 and CDR2: LNHDA and SQIVND (reference sequence).

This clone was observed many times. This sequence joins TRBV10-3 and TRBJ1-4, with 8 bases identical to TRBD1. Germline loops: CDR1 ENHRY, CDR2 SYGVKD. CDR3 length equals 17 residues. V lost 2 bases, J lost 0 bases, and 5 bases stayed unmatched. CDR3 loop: CAISEGTGPTTNEKLFF. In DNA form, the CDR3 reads TGTGCCATCAGTGAGGGGACAGGACCGACAACTAATGAAAAACTGTTTTTT.

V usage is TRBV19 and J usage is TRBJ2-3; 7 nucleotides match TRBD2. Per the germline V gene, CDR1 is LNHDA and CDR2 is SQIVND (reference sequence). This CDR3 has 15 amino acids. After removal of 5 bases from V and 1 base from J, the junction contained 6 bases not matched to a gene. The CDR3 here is CASSLGLAGTDTQYF. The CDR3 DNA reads TGTGCCAGTAGTCTCGGCCTAGCGGGCACAGATACGCAGTATTTT.

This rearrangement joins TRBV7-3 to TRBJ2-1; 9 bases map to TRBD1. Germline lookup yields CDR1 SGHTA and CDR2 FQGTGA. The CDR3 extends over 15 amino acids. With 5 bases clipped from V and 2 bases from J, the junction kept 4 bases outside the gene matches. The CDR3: CASSLQGAPYNEQFF. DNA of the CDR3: TGTGCCAGCAGCCTACAGGGGGCTCCCTACAATGAGCAGTTCTTC.

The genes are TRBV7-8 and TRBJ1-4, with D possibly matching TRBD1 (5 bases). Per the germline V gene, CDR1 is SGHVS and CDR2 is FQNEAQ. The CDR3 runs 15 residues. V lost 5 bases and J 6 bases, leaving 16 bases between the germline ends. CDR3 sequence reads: CASSPQGRRDEKLFF. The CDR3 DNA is TGTGCCAGCAGCCCCCAGGGAAGGAGGGATGAAAAACTGTTTTTT. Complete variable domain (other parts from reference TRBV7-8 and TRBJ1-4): GAGVSQSPRYKVAKRGQDVALRCDPISGHVSLFWYQQALGQGPEFLTYFQNEAQLDKSGLPSDRFFAERPEGSVSTLKIQRTQQEDSAVYLCASSPQGRRDEKLFFGSGTQLSVL.

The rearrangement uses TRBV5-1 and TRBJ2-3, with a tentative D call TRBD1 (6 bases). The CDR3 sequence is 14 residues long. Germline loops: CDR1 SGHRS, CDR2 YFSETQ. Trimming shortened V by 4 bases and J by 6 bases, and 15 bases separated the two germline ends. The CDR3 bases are TGCGCCAGCAGCCCCCAGGGCAGGGGCGATACGCAGTATTTT. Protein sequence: CASSPQGRGDTQYF.

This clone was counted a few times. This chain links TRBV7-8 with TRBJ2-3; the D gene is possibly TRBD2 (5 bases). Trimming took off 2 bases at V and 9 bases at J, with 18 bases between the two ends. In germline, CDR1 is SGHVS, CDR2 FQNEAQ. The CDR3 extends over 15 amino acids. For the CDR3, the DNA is TGTGCCAGCAGCTTATTGGCAGGAATGGAGCGGACGCAGTATTTT. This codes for CASSLLAGMERTQYF.

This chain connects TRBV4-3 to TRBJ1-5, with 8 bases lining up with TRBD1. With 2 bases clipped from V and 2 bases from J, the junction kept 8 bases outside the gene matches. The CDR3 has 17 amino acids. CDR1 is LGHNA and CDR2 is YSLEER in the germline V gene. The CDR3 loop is CASSQSAGGRGNQPQHF. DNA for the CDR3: TGCGCCAGCAGCCAATCAGCAGGGGGCCGCGGCAATCAGCCCCAGCATTTT.